This T cell receptor beta chain appears in the sequencing data of a study of blood T cell repertoires in COVID-19. As for the study in general: The samples span acute and convalescent COVID-19 from the United States, Italy and Spain. PBMCs, B-cell-depleted T cells, or T cells were the source of the cDNA or gDNA that made up the material.

The germline CDR1 and CDR2 sequences are MDHEN and SYDVKM. The V gene end was trimmed by 4 bases and the J gene end by 3 bases; junction bases not matched to a gene: 11. This CDR3 spans 17 amino acids. Authors' data handling: Using reference gene primer amplification, nucleated cell counts were estimated. Repertoires were generated with immunoSEQ multiplex PCR, while TCRdb's copy carries only in-frame clones and drops some. V and J calls and clone size are given by that table; D and trimming were obtained from the DNA. The sample shows about 230,000 clones, 70% to 90% of them seen only once. The sequence was collected from a woman in her 70s with active or convalescent COVID-19. This chain uses TRBV28 with TRBJ2-7, with TRBD2 matching 11 bases. Sequenced sample: peripheral blood. The CDR3 here is CASSSIGTSGDIYEQYF. CDR3 bases: TGTGCCAGCAGTTCAATAGGGACTAGCGGAGATATCTACGAGCAGTACTTC. The variable domain in full, with the rest retrieved from reference TRBV28 and TRBJ2-7, is DVKVTQSSRYLVKRTGEKVFLECVQDMDHENMFWYRQDPGLGLRLIYFSYDVKMKEKGDIPEGYSVSREKKERFSLILESASTNQTSMYLCASSSIGTSGDIYEQYFGPGTRLTVT.